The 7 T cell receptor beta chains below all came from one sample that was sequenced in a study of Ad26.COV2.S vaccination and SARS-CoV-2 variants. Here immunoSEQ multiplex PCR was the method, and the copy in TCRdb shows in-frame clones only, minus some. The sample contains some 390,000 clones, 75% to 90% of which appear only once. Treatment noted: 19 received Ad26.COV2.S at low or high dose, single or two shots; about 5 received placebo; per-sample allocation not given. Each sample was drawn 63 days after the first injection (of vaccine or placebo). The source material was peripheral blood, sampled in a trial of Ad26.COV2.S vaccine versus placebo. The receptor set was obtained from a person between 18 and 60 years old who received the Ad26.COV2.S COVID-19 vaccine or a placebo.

Here the CDR3 DNA reads TGTGCCAGCAGCGTAGGCAGGGGGCCAAATGGCTACACCTTC. It specifies CASSVGRGPNGYTF. V and J are TRBV9 and TRBJ1-2, with 8 bases lining up with TRBD1. After removal of 0 bases from V and 6 bases from J, the junction contained 4 bases not matched to a gene. The CDR3 is 14 amino acids. The germline CDR1 and CDR2 sequences are SGDLS and YYNGEE.

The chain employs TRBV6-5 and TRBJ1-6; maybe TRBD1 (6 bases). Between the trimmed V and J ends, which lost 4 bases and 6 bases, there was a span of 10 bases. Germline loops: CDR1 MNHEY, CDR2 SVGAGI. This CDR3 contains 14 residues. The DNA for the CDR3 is TGTGCCAGCAGTTGGGGGGCGGCTAATTCACCCCTCCACTTT. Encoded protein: CASSWGAANSPLHF.

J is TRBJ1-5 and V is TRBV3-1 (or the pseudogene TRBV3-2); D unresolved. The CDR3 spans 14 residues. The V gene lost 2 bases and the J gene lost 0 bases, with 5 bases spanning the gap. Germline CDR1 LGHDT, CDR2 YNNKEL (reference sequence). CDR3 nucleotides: TGTGCCAGCAGCCAATCCTCTAGCAATCAGCCCCAGCATTTT. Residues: CASSQSSSNQPQHF.

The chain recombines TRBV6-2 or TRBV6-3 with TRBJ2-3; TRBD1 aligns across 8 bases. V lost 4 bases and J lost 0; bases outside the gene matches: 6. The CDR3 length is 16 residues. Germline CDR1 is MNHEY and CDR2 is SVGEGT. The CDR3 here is CASSSRWTGSTDTQYF. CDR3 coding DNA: TGTGCCAGCAGTTCCAGGTGGACAGGGAGCACAGATACGCAGTATTTT.

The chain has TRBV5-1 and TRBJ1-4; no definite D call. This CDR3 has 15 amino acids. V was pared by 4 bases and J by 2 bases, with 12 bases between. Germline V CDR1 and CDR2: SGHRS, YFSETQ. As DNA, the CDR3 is TGCGCCAGCAGCCGGGTGGTTGGCACTAATGAAAAACTGTTTTTT. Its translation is CASSRVVGTNEKLFF.

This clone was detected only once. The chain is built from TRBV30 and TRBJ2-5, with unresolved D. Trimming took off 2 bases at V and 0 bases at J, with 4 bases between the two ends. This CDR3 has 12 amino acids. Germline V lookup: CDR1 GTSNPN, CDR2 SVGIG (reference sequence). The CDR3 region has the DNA TGTGCCTGGAGTATAAACCAAGAGACCCAGTACTTC. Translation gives CAWSINQETQYF.

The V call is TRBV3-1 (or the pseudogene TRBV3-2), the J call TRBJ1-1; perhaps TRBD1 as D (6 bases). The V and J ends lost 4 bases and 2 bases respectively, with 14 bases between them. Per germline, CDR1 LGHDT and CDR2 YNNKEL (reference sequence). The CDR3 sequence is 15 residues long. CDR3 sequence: CASSPEGGGNTEAFF. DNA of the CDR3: TGTGCCAGCAGCCCGGAAGGGGGGGGAAACACTGAAGCTTTCTTT.